This T cell receptor beta chain came from a study of cytomegalovirus exposure and HLA in healthy donors. Remarks on this clone: Its target is unknown.

CDR3 length: 14 amino acids. Trimming pared 3 bases from V and 0 bases from J, leaving 9 bases between. The V gene's germline CDR1 is LNHDA and CDR2 SQIVND (reference sequence). It was the roughly 110-subject validation cohort, separate from the approximately 670-subject first cohort, to which the donors belonged. Only in-frame clones appear in the TCRdb table, and some are missing; sequencing was by immunoSEQ multiplex PCR. The sample lists approximately 300,000 clones, approximately 90% occurring once. Study-wide results and caveats: Accounts indicate the classifier identified cytomegalovirus status with strong specificity and sensitivity. The investigators catalogued 160 or so TCR beta chains as cytomegalovirus-associated. For most TCR sequences rarity was the rule, although some public TCRs occurred in many donors.

Sequenced material: PBMCs. The clonotype was recovered from a woman between 18 and 30 years old in good health and CMV-seronegative. The chain joins TRBV19 to TRBJ2-7, with D maybe TRBD2 (6 bases). The CDR3 reads CASSMRLDSYEQYF. As DNA, the CDR3 is TGTGCCAGTAGTATGCGACTAGACTCCTACGAGCAGTACTTC.